Listed below are T cell receptor beta chains from one sample, sequenced in a study of spatial heterogeneity in lung cancer. TCRdb analysed the 5' RACE reads with MiXCR anew, one entry per CDR3 protein. The table lists about 13,000 distinct CDR3 sequences, approximately 7% of them singletons. The starting material was lung tumor tissue, obtained at surgery. These receptors were collected from a female donor with early-stage non-small cell lung cancer. The CDR3 runs from the conserved cysteine through the conserved F or W. The order of the fields is V gene, D gene, J gene, clone size, CDR3 protein, CDR3 DNA. The D gene is left open where the match is weak. Some rows have no size entry. The others give once, few or many, or a class for an expanded clone.

V gene: TRBV4-2
D gene: NA
J gene: TRBJ2-1
clone size: NA
CDR3 protein: CASSQGLGGFFSYNEQFF
CDR3 DNA: TGTGCCAGCAGCCAAGGGCTGGGGGGTTTCTTCTCCTACAATGAGCAGTTCTTC

V gene: TRBV5-1
D gene: NA
J gene: TRBJ2-1
clone size: many
CDR3 protein: CASSPVEVANNEQFF
CDR3 DNA: TGCGCCAGCAGCCCTGTCGAGGTCGCCAACAATGAGCAGTTCTTC

V gene: TRBV13
D gene: TRBD1
J gene: TRBJ2-7
clone size: many
CDR3 protein: CASSQRDRKGYEQYF
CDR3 DNA: TGTGCCAGCAGCCAACGGGACAGGAAAGGGTACGAGCAGTACTTC

V gene: TRBV16
D gene: NA
J gene: TRBJ1-4
clone size: many
CDR3 protein: CASSQPGFEKLFF
CDR3 DNA: TGTGCCAGCAGCCAACCGGGATTCGAAAAACTGTTTTTT

V gene: TRBV27
D gene: NA
J gene: TRBJ1-4
clone size: medium-sized
CDR3 protein: CASSPNSLPNEKLFF
CDR3 DNA: TGTGCCAGCAGTCCGAACAGCCTTCCTAATGAAAAACTGTTTTTT

V gene: TRBV6-5
D gene: NA
J gene: TRBJ1-5
clone size: many
CDR3 protein: CASSRSSPGQGSNQPQHF
CDR3 DNA: TGTGCCAGCAGTCGCTCAAGTCCGGGACAAGGGAGCAATCAGCCCCAGCATTTT

V gene: TRBV18
D gene: NA
J gene: TRBJ2-3
clone size: NA
CDR3 protein: CASSQSRVADTQYF
CDR3 DNA: TGTGCCAGCTCCCAAAGCAGGGTTGCAGATACGCAGTATTTT

V gene: TRBV20-1
D gene: NA
J gene: TRBJ2-2
clone size: many
CDR3 protein: CSALDGQGNTGELFF
CDR3 DNA: TGCAGTGCCCTGGATGGGCAGGGGAACACCGGGGAGCTGTTTTTT

V gene: TRBV21-1
D gene: NA
J gene: TRBJ1-6
clone size: many
CDR3 protein: CASSKVREGGTYNSPLHF
CDR3 DNA: TGTGCCAGCAGCAAAGTTCGAGAAGGGGGAACCTATAATTCACCCCTCCACTTT

V gene: TRBV18
D gene: NA
J gene: TRBJ2-5
clone size: many
CDR3 protein: CASSPRDKETQYF
CDR3 DNA: TGTGCCAGCTCACCACGGGATAAAGAGACCCAGTACTTC

V gene: TRBV20-1
D gene: NA
J gene: TRBJ2-3
clone size: many
CDR3 protein: CSAIRQIDTQYF
CDR3 DNA: TGCAGTGCTATCCGACAGATAGATACGCAGTATTTT

V gene: TRBV11-2
D gene: TRBD1
J gene: TRBJ1-4
clone size: many
CDR3 protein: CASSLIQGVWEKLFF
CDR3 DNA: TGTGCCAGCAGCTTAATTCAGGGGGTCTGGGAAAAACTGTTTTTT

V gene: TRBV7-2
D gene: TRBD1
J gene: TRBJ2-1
clone size: medium-sized
CDR3 protein: CASSLVGTGGYNEQFF
CDR3 DNA: TGTGCCAGCAGCTTAGTGGGGACAGGGGGTTACAATGAGCAGTTCTTC

V gene: TRBV6-5
D gene: NA
J gene: TRBJ2-5
clone size: many
CDR3 protein: CASSSGAPGQETQYF
CDR3 DNA: TGTGCCAGCAGTTCCGGGGCCCCTGGGCAAGAGACCCAGTACTTC

V gene: TRBV7-9
D gene: TRBD2
J gene: TRBJ2-7
clone size: medium-sized
CDR3 protein: CASSSAGVTYEQYF
CDR3 DNA: TGTGCCAGCAGCTCAGCGGGGGTCACCTACGAGCAGTACTTC

V gene: TRBV6-5
D gene: TRBD1
J gene: TRBJ2-5
clone size: many
CDR3 protein: CASSYGPLGQDIETQYF
CDR3 DNA: TGTGCCAGCAGTTACGGCCCCTTAGGACAGGATATAGAGACCCAGTACTTC

V gene: TRBV13
D gene: NA
J gene: TRBJ2-7
clone size: few
CDR3 protein: CASSLGQAFYEQYF
CDR3 DNA: TGTGCCAGCAGCTTAGGACAGGCCTTCTACGAGCAGTACTTC

V gene: TRBV3-2
D gene: NA
J gene: TRBJ2-1
clone size: many
CDR3 protein: CASSLLEEQFF
CDR3 DNA: TGTGCCAGCAGCCTACTGGAAGAGCAGTTCTTC